This T cell receptor (beta chain) was documented in a study of early T cells in non-severe SARS-CoV-2 infection. At the level of the study: Sequencing of bulk RNA from unsorted whole blood was done, without chain pairing.

Individual cDNA molecules received unique molecular identifiers. TCRdb re-derived calls from the 5' RACE reads in MiXCR, one entry per CDR3 protein. The sample carries tens of thousands of distinct CDR3 sequences, around a tenth recorded once. General study points: Anti-spike CD8 specificities were favored by VDJdb matching, whose results missed private and CD4 specificities.

This clonotype was seen many times. What it recognizes is unknown. CDR1 LGHNA and CDR2 YNFKEQ come from the germline V gene. Unmatched junction bases numbered 10, after V lost 0 bases and J lost 3 bases. This CDR3 has 17 amino acids. The chain uses TRBV4-2 and TRBJ2-7; 8 bases are a match to TRBD1. This TCR derives from an adult who was a healthcare worker with PCR-confirmed SARS-CoV-2 infection or an uninfected control (not recorded which). Sequences were obtained from whole blood. CDR3 DNA: TGTGCCAGCAGCCAAGAATACCGACAGGGGCAAGTCTACGAGCAGTACTTC. It encodes CASSQEYRQGQVYEQYF.